These T cell receptor beta chains were read from a single sample in a study of blood T cells in healthy people across ages. TCRdb itself ran the 5' RACE reads through MiXCR, one entry per CDR3 protein. The sample records approximately 810,000 distinct CDR3 sequences, 29% being singletons. The sample taken for sequencing was blood. The source is a woman older than 75 in good health. Both conserved end residues are part of each CDR3. Fields, in order: V gene, clone size, J gene, D gene, CDR3 protein, CDR3 DNA. D genes are given only for firm matches. Where a row states a size, it is once, few, many or the class of an expanded clone; other rows omit it.

v_call: TRBV12-3/TRBV12-4
clone_size: many
j_call: TRBJ2-1
d_call: .
cdr3_aa: CASSLAQGSGSYNEQFF
cdr3_nt: TGTGCCAGCAGTTTAGCGCAGGGATCGGGCTCCTACAATGAGCAGTTCTTC

v_call: TRBV29-1
clone_size: many
j_call: TRBJ2-4
d_call: .
cdr3_aa: CSVGGQLAKNIQYF
cdr3_nt: TGCAGCGTTGGAGGGCAGTTAGCCAAAAACATTCAGTACTTC

v_call: TRBV15
clone_size: few
j_call: TRBJ1-2
d_call: .
cdr3_aa: CATSSPLGGYTF
cdr3_nt: TGTGCCACCAGCAGTCCCTTGGGTGGCTACACCTTC

v_call: TRBV5-1
clone_size: few
j_call: TRBJ2-3
d_call: TRBD2
cdr3_aa: CANSLIAGGPADTQYF
cdr3_nt: TGCGCCAACAGCTTGATAGCGGGGGGGCCGGCAGATACGCAGTATTTT

v_call: TRBV9
clone_size: many
j_call: TRBJ2-1
d_call: TRBD1
cdr3_aa: CASSVATTGGGEQFF
cdr3_nt: TGTGCCAGCAGCGTAGCTACGACAGGGGGAGGCGAGCAGTTCTTC

v_call: TRBV7-2
clone_size: many
j_call: TRBJ2-5
d_call: .
cdr3_aa: CASSSQWTEETQYF
cdr3_nt: TGTGCCAGCAGCTCCCAATGGACAGAGGAGACCCAGTACTTC

v_call: TRBV3-1
clone_size: few
j_call: TRBJ1-4
d_call: .
cdr3_aa: CASSHTSVSTNEKLFF
cdr3_nt: TGTGCCAGCAGCCACACCTCAGTCTCAACTAATGAAAAACTGTTTTTT

v_call: TRBV9
clone_size: many
j_call: TRBJ1-6
d_call: .
cdr3_aa: CASSVTPGEGSPLHF
cdr3_nt: TGTGCCAGCAGCGTTACCCCAGGGGAGGGCTCACCCCTCCACTTT

v_call: TRBV20-1
clone_size: .
j_call: TRBJ2-7
d_call: TRBD1
cdr3_aa: CGARRTGEETRYF
cdr3_nt: TGCGGTGCTAGAAGGACAGGGGAAGAGACCCGGTACTTC

v_call: TRBV4-3
clone_size: many
j_call: TRBJ2-7
d_call: .
cdr3_aa: CASSQDRALAYEQYF
cdr3_nt: TGCGCCAGCAGCCAAGATCGGGCCTTAGCCTACGAGCAGTACTTC

v_call: TRBV5-6
clone_size: .
j_call: TRBJ1-4
d_call: .
cdr3_aa: CASSWRATNEKLFF
cdr3_nt: TGTGCCAGCAGCTGGAGAGCAACTAATGAAAAACTGTTTTTT

v_call: TRBV24-1
clone_size: .
j_call: TRBJ2-5
d_call: .
cdr3_aa: CATSDRGHFQETQYF
cdr3_nt: TGTGCCACCAGTGATAGGGGACATTTTCAAGAGACCCAGTACTTC

v_call: TRBV12-3/TRBV12-4
clone_size: .
j_call: TRBJ1-5
d_call: .
cdr3_aa: CASRTRGGNQPQHF
cdr3_nt: TGTGCCAGCAGGACCCGTGGGGGCAATCAGCCCCAGCATTTT

v_call: TRBV18
clone_size: few
j_call: TRBJ2-1
d_call: .
cdr3_aa: CASSPNGGGGEQFF
cdr3_nt: TGTGCCAGCTCACCAAACGGCGGAGGGGGTGAGCAGTTCTTC

v_call: TRBV12-3/TRBV12-4
clone_size: .
j_call: TRBJ2-5
d_call: .
cdr3_aa: CASSLGGTTAEQYF
cdr3_nt: TGTGCCAGCAGTTTGGGGGGCACAACCGCGGAGCAGTACTTC

v_call: TRBV28
clone_size: .
j_call: TRBJ1-5
d_call: TRBD1
cdr3_aa: CASSTDRGRYQPQHF
cdr3_nt: TGTGCCAGCAGTACGGACAGGGGGCGTTATCAGCCCCAGCATTTT

v_call: TRBV7-9
clone_size: many
j_call: TRBJ2-3
d_call: .
cdr3_aa: CASSAGAVTQYF
cdr3_nt: TGTGCCAGCAGCGCGGGGGCGGTTACGCAGTATTTT

v_call: TRBV7-2
clone_size: .
j_call: TRBJ2-3
d_call: TRBD1
cdr3_aa: CASSTGDSWADTQYF
cdr3_nt: TGTGCCAGCAGCACAGGGGACAGCTGGGCAGATACGCAGTATTTT

v_call: TRBV29-1
clone_size: many
j_call: TRBJ2-7
d_call: TRBD1
cdr3_aa: CSVGTPQGDDEQYF
cdr3_nt: TGCAGCGTTGGAACGCCGCAGGGGGATGACGAGCAGTACTTC

v_call: TRBV6-1
clone_size: many
j_call: TRBJ2-1
d_call: TRBD2
cdr3_aa: CASRPSGGNEQFF
cdr3_nt: TGTGCCAGCAGACCTAGCGGGGGTAATGAGCAGTTCTTC

v_call: TRBV6-5
clone_size: many
j_call: TRBJ2-1
d_call: TRBD2
cdr3_aa: CASTGGGPYNEQFF
cdr3_nt: TGTGCCAGCACGGGCGGGGGACCTTACAATGAGCAGTTCTTC

v_call: TRBV7-8
clone_size: few
j_call: TRBJ1-2
d_call: .
cdr3_aa: CASSSTDYGYTF
cdr3_nt: TGTGCCAGCAGTAGTACTGACTATGGCTACACCTTC

v_call: TRBV12-3/TRBV12-4
clone_size: many
j_call: TRBJ2-5
d_call: .
cdr3_aa: CASSIRQQETQYF
cdr3_nt: TGTGCCAGCAGTATTAGACAGCAAGAGACCCAGTACTTC

v_call: TRBV6-2/TRBV6-3
clone_size: many
j_call: TRBJ2-1
d_call: TRBD2
cdr3_aa: CASFPGGGAQNEQFF
cdr3_nt: TGTGCCAGCTTTCCCGGGGGGGGAGCCCAGAATGAGCAGTTCTTC

v_call: TRBV12-5
clone_size: .
j_call: TRBJ1-2
d_call: .
cdr3_aa: CASGGGPVYGYTF
cdr3_nt: TGTGCTAGTGGTGGGGGGCCGGTCTATGGCTACACCTTC

v_call: TRBV4-3
clone_size: many
j_call: TRBJ1-4
d_call: .
cdr3_aa: CASSSDRPYEKLFF
cdr3_nt: TGCGCCAGCAGCTCAGACAGGCCCTATGAAAAACTGTTTTTT

v_call: TRBV7-2
clone_size: .
j_call: TRBJ1-1
d_call: .
cdr3_aa: CASSLSRGITEAFF
cdr3_nt: TGTGCCAGCAGCTTATCACGAGGTATCACTGAAGCTTTCTTT

v_call: TRBV20-1
clone_size: many
j_call: TRBJ2-5
d_call: .
cdr3_aa: CSAREGSVKETQYF
cdr3_nt: TGCAGTGCTAGGGAGGGTAGCGTAAAGGAGACCCAGTACTTC

v_call: TRBV21-1
clone_size: .
j_call: TRBJ1-4
d_call: .
cdr3_aa: CASSGRTGRKEKLFF
cdr3_nt: TGTGCCAGCAGCGGACGGACAGGGAGGAAAGAAAAACTGTTTTTT

v_call: TRBV7-9
clone_size: many
j_call: TRBJ1-4
d_call: .
cdr3_aa: CASSAGLGAANEKLFF
cdr3_nt: TGTGCCAGCAGCGCAGGACTGGGAGCGGCTAATGAAAAACTGTTTTTT

v_call: TRBV5-1
clone_size: many
j_call: TRBJ1-2
d_call: TRBD1
cdr3_aa: CASSSGQAYGYTF
cdr3_nt: TGCGCCAGCAGCTCGGGACAGGCCTATGGCTACACCTTC

v_call: TRBV5-1
clone_size: many
j_call: TRBJ2-5
d_call: TRBD1
cdr3_aa: CASSPTGQGQGTQYF
cdr3_nt: TGCGCCAGCAGCCCAACCGGACAGGGTCAAGGGACCCAGTACTTC

v_call: TRBV13
clone_size: .
j_call: TRBJ2-6
d_call: .
cdr3_aa: CASSLTSRSGANVLTF
cdr3_nt: TGTGCCAGCAGCTTAACTAGTCGTTCTGGGGCCAACGTCCTGACTTTC

v_call: TRBV7-2
clone_size: many
j_call: TRBJ2-1
d_call: TRBD2
cdr3_aa: CASSPSGGTYNEQFF
cdr3_nt: TGTGCCAGCAGCCCTAGCGGGGGAACCTACAATGAGCAGTTCTTC

v_call: TRBV12-3/TRBV12-4
clone_size: few
j_call: TRBJ1-5
d_call: .
cdr3_aa: CASSPVGGRGPQHF
cdr3_nt: TGTGCCAGCAGCCCCGTGGGAGGGAGGGGGCCCCAGCATTTT

v_call: TRBV11-2
clone_size: many
j_call: TRBJ2-4
d_call: TRBD2
cdr3_aa: CASSLDRASGGATNIQYF
cdr3_nt: TGTGCCAGCAGCTTAGATCGGGCTAGCGGGGGGGCCACAAACATTCAGTACTTC

v_call: TRBV6-6
clone_size: many
j_call: TRBJ1-2
d_call: .
cdr3_aa: CASSLRDQSNYGYTF
cdr3_nt: TGTGCCAGCAGTTTACGGGACCAGTCTAACTATGGCTACACCTTC

v_call: TRBV3-1
clone_size: .
j_call: TRBJ1-3
d_call: .
cdr3_aa: CASSPYRSSGNTIYF
cdr3_nt: TGTGCCAGCAGCCCCTACAGGTCTTCTGGAAACACCATATATTTT

v_call: TRBV5-6
clone_size: many
j_call: TRBJ2-5
d_call: TRBD2
cdr3_aa: CASSRGGSLGGTQYF
cdr3_nt: TGTGCCAGCAGCCGCGGGGGTTCCCTCGGGGGGACCCAGTACTTC

v_call: TRBV5-1
clone_size: many
j_call: TRBJ2-1
d_call: TRBD2
cdr3_aa: CASSSNSGGLYNEQFF
cdr3_nt: TGCGCCAGCAGCTCTAATAGCGGGGGGCTATACAATGAGCAGTTCTTC

v_call: TRBV6-5
clone_size: many
j_call: TRBJ2-5
d_call: .
cdr3_aa: CASRPDGARAETQYF
cdr3_nt: TGTGCCAGCAGACCCGACGGGGCCAGGGCAGAGACCCAGTACTTC

v_call: TRBV30
clone_size: .
j_call: TRBJ2-6
d_call: .
cdr3_aa: CAWSVGRTSGANVLTF
cdr3_nt: TGTGCCTGGAGTGTAGGGAGGACCTCTGGGGCCAACGTCCTGACTTTC

v_call: TRBV20-1
clone_size: many
j_call: TRBJ2-1
d_call: TRBD2
cdr3_aa: CSATGTSFGYNEQFF
cdr3_nt: TGCAGTGCGACCGGGACTAGCTTCGGATACAATGAGCAGTTCTTC

v_call: TRBV25-1
clone_size: many
j_call: TRBJ2-7
d_call: .
cdr3_aa: CASSAVVGPGAEQYF
cdr3_nt: TGTGCCAGCAGTGCCGTTGTGGGCCCAGGGGCCGAGCAGTACTTC

v_call: TRBV5-1
clone_size: many
j_call: TRBJ1-4
d_call: .
cdr3_aa: CASSLGKGNEKLFF
cdr3_nt: TGTGCCAGCAGCTTAGGGAAGGGTAATGAAAAACTGTTTTTT

v_call: TRBV5-1
clone_size: once
j_call: TRBJ2-5
d_call: TRBD2
cdr3_aa: CASRLAGGGGQYF
cdr3_nt: TGCGCCAGCCGACTAGCGGGAGGAGGTGGGCAGTACTTC

v_call: TRBV7-2
clone_size: .
j_call: TRBJ2-2
d_call: .
cdr3_aa: CASSFGTNTGELFF
cdr3_nt: TGTGCCAGCAGCTTCGGGACAAACACCGGGGAGCTGTTTTTT

v_call: TRBV7-9
clone_size: many
j_call: TRBJ1-1
d_call: TRBD1
cdr3_aa: CASSPGGPTEAFF
cdr3_nt: TGTGCCAGCAGCCCAGGGGGTCCCACTGAAGCTTTCTTT

v_call: TRBV7-9
clone_size: many
j_call: TRBJ2-1
d_call: .
cdr3_aa: CASSYVGWVDEQFF
cdr3_nt: TGTGCCAGCAGCTATGTGGGGTGGGTAGATGAGCAGTTCTTC

v_call: TRBV25-1
clone_size: few
j_call: TRBJ2-2
d_call: .
cdr3_aa: CASSATMGGDRRTGELFF
cdr3_nt: TGTGCCAGCAGTGCAACGATGGGGGGGGACAGACGCACCGGGGAGCTGTTTTTT

v_call: TRBV6-1
clone_size: .
j_call: TRBJ2-4
d_call: TRBD1
cdr3_aa: CASTWDRDSLAKSIQYF
cdr3_nt: TGTGCCAGCACATGGGACAGGGATAGTCTAGCCAAAAGCATTCAGTACTTC

v_call: TRBV20-1
clone_size: .
j_call: TRBJ1-2
d_call: .
cdr3_aa: CSAITGRAYGYTF
cdr3_nt: TGCAGTGCTATAACGGGACGCGCCTATGGCTACACCTTC